A selection of T cell receptor beta chains follows, all from one sample in a study of cytomegalovirus exposure and HLA in healthy donors. The assay was immunoSEQ multiplex PCR, and TCRdb's table has in-frame clones only and misses some. Altogether over 150,000 clones are present, over 70% being singletons, with the ten largest covering about 3.1%. The sample taken for sequencing was PBMCs. The receptors were sampled from a woman aged 30 to 39 in good health and CMV-seropositive. CDR3s include the opening cysteine and the closing phenylalanine or tryptophan. A D gene is named only where the DNA matches it firmly. The listing skips clone size in some rows; elsewhere it reads once, few, many or a size class.

j_call,clone_size,v_call,d_call,cdr3_aa,cdr3_nt
TRBJ1-1,NA,TRBV7-8,NA,CASSFLQVMNTEAFF,TGTGCCAGCAGCTTCTTACAGGTCATGAACACTGAAGCTTTCTTT
TRBJ1-5,NA,TRBV7-8,TRBD1,CASSLGQGKGNQPQHF,TGTGCCAGCAGCTTAGGACAGGGAAAGGGCAATCAGCCCCAGCATTTT
TRBJ2-3,NA,TRBV7-2,NA,CASSLEVWGADTDTQYF,TGTGCCAGCAGCTTAGAGGTTTGGGGAGCGGACACAGATACGCAGTATTTT
TRBJ2-3,few,TRBV5-1,TRBD2,CASSQGLAPADTQYF,TGCGCCAGCAGCCAGGGACTAGCGCCTGCAGATACGCAGTATTTT
TRBJ2-1,NA,TRBV15,NA,CATSRDLGYPYNEQFF,TGTGCCACCAGCAGAGATCTGGGCTATCCCTACAATGAGCAGTTCTTC
TRBJ2-7,NA,TRBV7-9,TRBD2,CASSLDASGSYEQYF,TGTGCCAGCAGCTTAGACGCTAGCGGTTCCTACGAGCAGTACTTC
TRBJ2-2,NA,TRBV2,NA,CASSRVSFGELFF,TGTGCCAGCAGCCGCGTATCGTTCGGGGAGCTGTTTTTT
TRBJ2-3,NA,TRBV6-1,NA,CASSERTLSTDTQYF,TGTGCCAGCAGTGAACGGACACTTAGCACAGATACGCAGTATTTT
TRBJ2-7,NA,TRBV19,NA,CASSISPNSYEQYF,TGTGCCAGTAGTATAAGCCCTAACTCCTACGAGCAGTACTTC
TRBJ1-2,NA,TRBV7-9,NA,CASNNSRGNYGYTF,TGTGCCAGCAACAACTCCCGGGGAAACTATGGCTACACCTTC
TRBJ2-7,NA,TRBV6-1,NA,CANSGGPGIEQYF,TGTGCCAACTCCGGGGGACCTGGGATCGAGCAGTACTTC
TRBJ2-1,NA,TRBV6-1,TRBD2,CASAVIAGGQDEQFF,TGTGCCAGCGCTGTCATAGCGGGAGGGCAAGATGAGCAGTTCTTC
TRBJ2-5,NA,TRBV5-8,NA,CASSLAVRGSQETQYF,TGTGCCAGCAGCTTGGCGGTGAGAGGGTCCCAAGAGACCCAGTACTTC
TRBJ1-2,NA,TRBV27,NA,CASTSGRLDGYTF,TGTGCCAGCACCTCTGGGAGGCTTGACGGCTACACCTTC
TRBJ2-5,NA,TRBV5-6,NA,CASSSTVQETQYF,TGTGCCAGCAGCTCGACTGTCCAAGAGACCCAGTACTTC
TRBJ2-1,NA,TRBV27,NA,CASSGEGQAYNEQFF,TGTGCCAGCAGTGGGGAGGGACAGGCCTACAATGAGCAGTTCTTC
TRBJ1-1,NA,TRBV6-1,TRBD1,CASSEAWYRGNEAFF,TGTGCCAGCAGTGAAGCGTGGTACAGGGGGAACGAAGCTTTCTTT
TRBJ2-1,NA,TRBV19,NA,CASTTDSYNEQFF,TGTGCCAGTACGACAGATTCCTACAATGAGCAGTTCTTC
TRBJ2-3,NA,TRBV14,NA,CASSQDGTDTQYF,TGTGCCAGCAGCCAAGACGGCACAGATACGCAGTATTTT
TRBJ2-6,NA,TRBV28,NA,CASTGDLLSGANVLTF,TGTGCCAGCACAGGGGACCTCCTCTCTGGGGCCAACGTCCTGACTTTC
TRBJ2-5,NA,TRBV27,NA,CASSWRETQYF,TGTGCCAGCAGTTGGAGAGAGACCCAGTACTTC
TRBJ2-1,NA,TRBV5-1,NA,CASSLEQHNEQFF,TGCGCCAGCAGCTTGGAACAGCACAATGAGCAGTTCTTC
TRBJ1-1,NA,TRBV6-5,NA,CASSGEDERAEAFF,TGTGCCAGCAGTGGGGAGGACGAGAGGGCTGAAGCTTTCTTT
TRBJ2-2,NA,TRBV7-6,TRBD1,CASSFGQGTGELFF,TGTGCCAGCAGCTTTGGACAGGGCACCGGGGAGCTGTTTTTT
TRBJ1-1,NA,TRBV5-1,NA,CASSSQPGQFGQNTEAFF,TGCGCCAGCAGCTCCCAACCTGGACAGTTCGGGCAGAACACTGAAGCTTTCTTT
TRBJ2-5,once,TRBV6-1,NA,CASSEGYGRETQYF,TGTGCCAGCAGTGAAGGGTACGGGAGAGAGACCCAGTACTTC
TRBJ2-7,NA,TRBV7-9,NA,CASSLARNHYEQYF,TGTGCCAGCAGCTTAGCCAGGAACCACTACGAGCAGTACTTC
TRBJ2-7,NA,TRBV11-1,TRBD1,CASSFLGQNYEQYF,TGTGCCAGCAGCTTCCTGGGACAGAACTACGAGCAGTACTTC
TRBJ2-3,once,TRBV7-2,TRBD2,CASSPSLAGGQGGQYF,TGTGCCAGCAGCCCATCACTAGCGGGAGGGCAGGGGGGGCAGTATTTT